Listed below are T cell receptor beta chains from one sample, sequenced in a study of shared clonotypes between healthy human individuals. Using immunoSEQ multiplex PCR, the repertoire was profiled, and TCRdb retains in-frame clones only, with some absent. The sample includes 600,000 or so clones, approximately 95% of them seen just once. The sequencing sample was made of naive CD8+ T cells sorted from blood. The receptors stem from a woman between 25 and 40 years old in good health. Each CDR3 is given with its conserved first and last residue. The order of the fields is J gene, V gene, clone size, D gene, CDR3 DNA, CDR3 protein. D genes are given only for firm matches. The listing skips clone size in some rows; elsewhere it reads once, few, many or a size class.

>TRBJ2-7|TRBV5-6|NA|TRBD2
TGTGCCAGCAGCTGGGGACTAGCGGGGGTCCTGATAGACGAGCAGTACTTC
CASSWGLAGVLIDEQYF
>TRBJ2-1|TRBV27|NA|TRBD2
TGTGCCAGCAGTTCAGGGACTAGCGGGAGGTATGAGCAGTTCTTC
CASSSGTSGRYEQFF
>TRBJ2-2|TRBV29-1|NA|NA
TGCAGCGTTGAGTCGGCGACGATAGCGAACACCGGGGAGCTGTTTTTT
CSVESATIANTGELFF
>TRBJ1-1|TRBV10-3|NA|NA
TGTGCCATCAGTGAGTCGGATGTCAGTCCTGTTACTGAAGCTTTCTTT
CAISESDVSPVTEAFF
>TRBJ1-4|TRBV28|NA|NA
TGTGCCAGCACTCAGGGCGTGAATGAAAAACTGTTTTTT
CASTQGVNEKLFF
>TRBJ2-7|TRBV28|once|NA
TGTGCCAGCAGTTTCTGGTCGGCGGGAAACTCCTACGAGCAGTACTTC
CASSFWSAGNSYEQYF
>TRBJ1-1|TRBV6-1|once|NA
TGTGCCAGCAGCGATACGGGGGCTGGGACTGAAGCTTTCTTT
CASSDTGAGTEAFF
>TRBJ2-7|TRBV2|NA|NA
TGTGCCAGCAGTGAAATTCCGTCCAGGTTATCCTACGAGCAGTACTTC
CASSEIPSRLSYEQYF
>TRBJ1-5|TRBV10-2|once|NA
TGCGCCAGCAGTGAGTTAAGGGTCAATCAGCCCCAGCATTTT
CASSELRVNQPQHF
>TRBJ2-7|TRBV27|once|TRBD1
TGTGCCAGCAGTCCCCGGACAGGGGGCTCCTACGAGCAGTACTTC
CASSPRTGGSYEQYF
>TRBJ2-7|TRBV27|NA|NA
TGTGCCAGCCAACTGACAGCCCTAAAGGACTACGAGCAGTACTTC
CASQLTALKDYEQYF
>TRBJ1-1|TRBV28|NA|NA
TGTGCCAGCAGTTTCCGGCCGGGAACCGCTTTCTTT
CASSFRPGTAFF
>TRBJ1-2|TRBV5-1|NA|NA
TGCGCCAGCAGCCCGGAAGTCGGGACGGCGCAAGGCTACACCTTC
CASSPEVGTAQGYTF
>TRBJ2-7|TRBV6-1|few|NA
TGTGCCAGCAGTGTCTACGAGCAGTACTTC
CASSVYEQYF
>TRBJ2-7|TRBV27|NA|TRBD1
TGTGCCAGCAGTTGGGACAGCTCCTACGAGCAGTACTTC
CASSWDSSYEQYF
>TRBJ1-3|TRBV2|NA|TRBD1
TGTGCCAGCAGTGAAGCCGGGGAGGGGGCAGTCGGAAACACCATATATTTT
CASSEAGEGAVGNTIYF
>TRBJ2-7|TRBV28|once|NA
TGTGCCAGCGGGGCCTACTCCTACGAGCAGTACTTC
CASGAYSYEQYF
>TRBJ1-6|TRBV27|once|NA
TGTGCCAGCAATCAGGGGCCATATAATTCACCCCTCCACTTT
CASNQGPYNSPLHF
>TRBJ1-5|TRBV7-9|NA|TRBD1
TGTGCCAGCAGCGCCGGGACAGGGAATAGCAATCAGCCCCAGCATTTT
CASSAGTGNSNQPQHF
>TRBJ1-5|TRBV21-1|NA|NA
TGTGCCAGCAGAGGAAAAGGAGAAGGGGTTAGGAATCAGCCCCAGCATTTT
CASRGKGEGVRNQPQHF
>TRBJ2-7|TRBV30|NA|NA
TGTGCCTGGAGTGCACTCCCCGGGCCCCGCCGACACGAGCAGTACTTC
CAWSALPGPRRHEQYF
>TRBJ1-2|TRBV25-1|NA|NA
TGTGCCAGCAGTGAATTGGGGGAGACCAACTATGGCTACACCTTC
CASSELGETNYGYTF
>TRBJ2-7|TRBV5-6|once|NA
TGTGCCAGCAGCTTAGTCGCAGCTAGCTACGAGCAGTACTTC
CASSLVAASYEQYF
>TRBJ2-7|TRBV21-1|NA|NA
TGTGCCAGCAGCTGGACAGGGGGCTGCGAGCAGTACTTC
CASSWTGGCEQYF